This T cell receptor beta chain was observed in a study of blood T cell repertoires in COVID-19. V shed 2 bases, J shed 3 bases, and the junction held 8 bases outside the gene matches. Germline loops: CDR1 MDHEN, CDR2 SYDVKM. The CDR3 has 17 residues. Assay: immunoSEQ multiplex PCR; the TCRdb copy retains only in-frame clones and omits some. The top ten clones hold 4.4% of a sample with around 180,000 clones, 70% to 90% of them seen once. The sample comprised peripheral blood. The chain recombines TRBV28 with TRBJ2-2; 8 bases line up with TRBD2. The sequence was collected from a human donor in a cohort sampled during active COVID-19. The CDR3 protein is CASSLGVGRADTGELFF. The CDR3 region has the DNA TGTGCCAGCAGTTTAGGTGTCGGGAGGGCCGACACCGGGGAGCTGTTTTTT.